Each of the 11 T cell receptor beta chains below was sequenced from the same sample in a study of molecular identifiers for immune sequencing clone quantification. TCRdb called the PCR reads again in MiXCR, with one record for every CDR3 protein. The repertoire holds 50,000 to 65,000 distinct CDR3 sequences, with 20% to 25% as singletons. The source material was naive CD8+ T cells from blood, with Jurkat cell RNA spiked in. The subset here: FACS-sorted CD8+CD4-CCR7+CD45RA+ naive T cells. These receptors all come from a human donor in good health. Some libraries in this study had Jurkat cell RNA spiked in.

This clonotype was seen ten or more times. This sequence joins TRBV30 and TRBJ1-1; D remains ambiguous. Germline CDR1 GTSNPN, CDR2 SVGIG (reference sequence). V was trimmed by 0 bases and J by 3 bases, leaving 8 bases between them. CDR3 length: 13 residues. The CDR3 region is CAWSVGLDTEAFF. CDR3 nucleotide sequence: TGTGCCTGGAGTGTAGGGTTGGACACTGAAGCTTTCTTT.

The chain couples TRBV7-9 to TRBJ1-6; 7 nucleotides match TRBD1. Germline V gene data show CDR1 as SEHNR and CDR2 as FQNEAQ (reference sequence). J lost 6 bases, V lost 5 bases, and 13 bases had no gene match. This CDR3 has 17 amino acids. The CDR3 sequence is CASSPRRGTEINSPLHF. The CDR3 nucleotides are TGTGCCAGCAGCCCCCGACGAGGGACAGAGATTAATTCACCCCTCCACTTT.

The table lists this clonotype with many counts. The V call is TRBV10-2, the J call TRBJ2-2; D may match TRBD1 or TRBD2 (5 bases each). Trimming took off 5 bases at V and 1 base at J, with 17 bases between the two ends. Germline CDR1 and CDR2: WSHSY and SAAADI. CDR3 size: 17 residues. CDR3 coding DNA: TGCGCCAGCAGTCCCATTAAGGGGAGAAGGAACACCGGGGAGCTGTTTTTT. Protein sequence: CASSPIKGRRNTGELFF.

This clonotype was detected many times. This chain links TRBV10-3 with TRBJ2-7, with D hard to call. CDR3 length: 10 residues. Per germline, CDR1 ENHRY and CDR2 SYGVKD. V lost 10 bases and J 4 bases, leaving 8 bases between the germline ends. The chain's CDR3 is CATLVYEQYF. CDR3 DNA: TGTGCCACCCTGGTTTACGAGCAGTACTTC.

This clonotype was counted many times. This chain connects TRBV5-4 to TRBJ1-1, with D possibly matching TRBD1 (5 bases). From germline, CDR1 is SGHNT and CDR2 YYREEE (reference sequence). Trimming took off 4 bases at V and 2 bases at J, with 15 bases between the two ends. This CDR3 spans 15 amino acids. The CDR3 spells CASSPIGGSNTEAFF. The CDR3 DNA sequence: TGTGCCAGCAGCCCCATTGGGGGAAGTAACACTGAAGCTTTCTTT. Full variable domain (remainder filled in from reference TRBV5-4 and TRBJ1-1): ETGVTQSPTHLIKTRGQQVTLRCSSQSGHNTVSWYQQALGQGPQFIFQYYREEENGRGNFPPRFSGLQFPNYSSELNVNALELDDSALYLCASSPIGGSNTEAFFGQGTRLTVV.

This clonotype was counted at least ten times. V gene TRBV13 combines with J gene TRBJ1-5; D is uncertain. This CDR3 has 14 amino acids. Trimming cost V 2 bases and J 3 bases, with 8 bases left between them. In germline, CDR1 is PRHDT, CDR2 FYEKMQ (reference sequence). The CDR3 DNA is TGTGCCAGCAGCTTAAGGGCCGACAATCAGCCCCAGCATTTT. Protein: CASSLRADNQPQHF.

About this clonotype: Since a much larger clone is just one base distant, this may be a read error. As the CDR3 is not closed by the conserved phenylalanine or tryptophan, this likely results from a read error. V and J are TRBV28 and TRBJ2-5; D not certain. The CDR3 runs 13 residues. Germline CDR1 and CDR2: MDHEN and SYDVKM. V lost 5 bases to trimming and J lost 1 base, with 8 bases between them. CDR3 bases: TGTGCCAGCAGTCCCAAGCCCCAAGAGACCCAGTACCTC. Protein sequence: CASSPKPQETQYL.

The rearrangement links TRBV12-3 or TRBV12-4 to TRBJ2-3; the match to TRBD1 covers 8 bases. The CDR3 extends over 14 amino acids. After removal of 3 bases from V and 8 bases from J, the junction contained 7 bases not matched to a gene. The CDR3 region is CASSLGQGAGTQYF. CDR3 nucleotides: TGTGCCAGCAGTTTGGGCCAGGGGGCAGGTACGCAGTATTTT.

To note about this clonotype: A much larger clone lies a single base off, so this may be a read error. This chain connects TRBV6-1 to TRBJ2-2; D unresolved. Germline V CDR1 and CDR2: MNHNS, SASEGT. The CDR3 is 16 residues long. CDR3 sequence: CASSGNLVTNTVELFF. Here the CDR3 DNA reads TGTGCCAGCAGTGGAAACCTAGTTACGAACACCGTGGAGCTGTTTTTT.

In regard to this clonotype: Because the CDR3's place on the DNA is in doubt, the DNA is left out and the CDR3 is given as listed by TCRdb. The chain employs TRBV9 and TRBJ1-1; the tabulated D call, TRBD1, remains unverified against the DNA. The germline V gene has CDR1 SGDLS and CDR2 YYNGEE. The CDR3 has 16 residues if both end residues are counted. The CDR3 spells CASSVAGGAMNTEASF.

This clonotype was seen more than once but under ten times. The rearrangement joins TRBV6-5 to TRBJ2-2; TRBD1 might be the D (6 bases). CDR1 MNHEY and CDR2 SVGAGI come from the germline V gene. CDR3 size: 15 residues. V lost 5 bases to trimming and J lost 3 bases, with 13 bases between them. CDR3 loop: CASSLRTDYTGELFF. The DNA of the CDR3 is TGTGCCAGCAGTCTACGGACAGACTACACCGGGGAGCTGTTTTTT.